This entry lists 4 T cell receptor beta chains sequenced from one sample in a study of T cell changes during pregnancy in multiple sclerosis. Using immunoSEQ multiplex PCR, the repertoire was profiled, and TCRdb retains in-frame clones only, with some absent. This sample has roughly 59,000 clones, with roughly 95% found just once. The source material was CD4+ T cells from peripheral blood mononuclear cells, sampled before pregnancy. The receptors stem from a female donor with multiple sclerosis, enrolled in a pregnancy study.

The chain couples TRBV7-9 to TRBJ1-2; D is ambiguous. Germline CDR1 is SEHNR and CDR2 is FQNEAQ (reference sequence). The CDR3 sequence is 17 residues long. Trimming took off 2 bases at V and 3 bases at J, with 19 bases between the two ends. CDR3 in DNA: TGTGCCAGCAGCTTATGGGTTCGAGCGACCTGGGACTATGGCTACACCTTC. Residues: CASSLWVRATWDYGYTF.

This chain connects TRBV7-8 to TRBJ1-1; 7 nucleotides line up with TRBD1. This CDR3 has 14 amino acids. After removal of 5 bases from V and 1 base from J, the junction contained 4 bases not matched to a gene. The germline CDR1 and CDR2 sequences are SGHVS and FQNEAQ. This chain's CDR3 is CASSLGTANTEAFF. As DNA, the CDR3 is TGTGCCAGCAGCCTTGGGACAGCGAACACTGAAGCTTTCTTT.

The chain joins TRBV29-1 to TRBJ2-7; 8 bases fit TRBD1. V lost 4 bases and J lost 3; bases outside the gene matches: 5. The CDR3 contains 13 residues. CDR1 SQVTM and CDR2 ANQGSEA come from the germline V gene. The DNA of the CDR3 is TGCAGCGTTGGACAGGGGTTACTCTACGAGCAGTACTTC. Protein: CSVGQGLLYEQYF.

There are a few counts of this clone. V is TRBV27 and J is TRBJ2-5; TRBD2 might be the D (6 bases). V was cut by 3 bases and J by 2 bases, with 10 bases left in between. The V gene's germline CDR1 is MNHEY and CDR2 SMNVEV (reference sequence). The CDR3 is 14 amino acids. CDR3 amino acids: CASSLTSRQETQYF. For the CDR3, the DNA is TGTGCCAGCAGTTTGACTAGTCGGCAAGAGACCCAGTACTTC.